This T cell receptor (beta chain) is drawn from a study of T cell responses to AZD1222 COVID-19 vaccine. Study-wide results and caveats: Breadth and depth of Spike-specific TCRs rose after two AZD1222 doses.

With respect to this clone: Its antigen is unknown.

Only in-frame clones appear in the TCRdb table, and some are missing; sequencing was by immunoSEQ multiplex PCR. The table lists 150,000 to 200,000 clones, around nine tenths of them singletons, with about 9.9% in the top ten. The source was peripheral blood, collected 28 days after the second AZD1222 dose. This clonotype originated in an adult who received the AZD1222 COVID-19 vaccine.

The CDR3 DNA sequence: TGTGCCAGCAGCTTAGTGGGGGCTGGGGACACTGAAGCTTTCTTT. Its translation is CASSLVGAGDTEAFF. The rearrangement joins TRBV7-7 to TRBJ1-1; D is perhaps TRBD1 (6 bases). CDR3 length: 15 residues. With 1 base removed from V and 3 bases from J, the gap between germline ends came to 12 bases. The germline CDR1 and CDR2 sequences are SSHAT and FNYEAQ (reference sequence).